This T cell receptor beta chain was sequenced during a study of human T cells and chemical hapten exposure. General study results and limits: Against controls, expanded TCRs gave rise to significantly more large CDR3 similarity clusters. The number of TCRs above 1 in 1000 frequency did not change after DPC sensitization.

Time point in this sample: patch test 1, 2 weeks after DPC sensitization. Noted treatment: therapeutic diphenylcyclopropenone sensitization with weekly scalp DPC. The study drew its donors from alopecia patients who were 18 to 70 years old and suitable for DPC. This clonotype was observed at least ten times. Antigen: not known. A single record per CDR3 protein comes from TCRdb applying MiXCR to the RACE reads. The sample yields tens of thousands of distinct CDR3 sequences, 12% seen once. Losses at the gene ends were 6 bases for V and 8 bases for J; bases not matched to a gene: 13. The CDR3 loop spans 14 amino acids. CDR1 and CDR2 from the germline V gene are DFQATT and SNEGSKA (reference sequence).

This receptor was obtained from an older woman with alopecia areata. Some clones in this sample may be carry-over from other donors' samples. The gene calls are TRBV20-1 and TRBJ1-2; TRBD1 matches 9 bases. The sample in question was whole blood, obtained in connection with sensitization to the hapten diphenylcyclopropenone (DPC). CDR3 loop: CSAGRTGDGKGYTF. The CDR3 DNA sequence: TGCAGTGCGGGACGGACAGGGGACGGGAAAGGCTACACCTTC.